This TCR beta chain was identified during a study of identical twins. TCRdb processed the 5' RACE reads anew with MiXCR; each CDR3 protein has one entry. The sample consists of some 1,700,000 distinct CDR3 sequences, around 33% of them appearing once. Germline V gene data show CDR1 as SEHNR and CDR2 as FQNEAQ (reference sequence). CDR3 size: 13 residues. Trimming removed 2 bases at V and 6 bases at J, with 10 bases between. J is TRBJ1-1 and V is TRBV7-9, with D unclear. This TCR derives from a newborn girl in good health. The sample consisted of cord blood. The CDR3 bases are TGTGCCAGCAGCTTATTGACCCCGCCTGAAGCTTTCTTT. Its translation: CASSLLTPPEAFF.